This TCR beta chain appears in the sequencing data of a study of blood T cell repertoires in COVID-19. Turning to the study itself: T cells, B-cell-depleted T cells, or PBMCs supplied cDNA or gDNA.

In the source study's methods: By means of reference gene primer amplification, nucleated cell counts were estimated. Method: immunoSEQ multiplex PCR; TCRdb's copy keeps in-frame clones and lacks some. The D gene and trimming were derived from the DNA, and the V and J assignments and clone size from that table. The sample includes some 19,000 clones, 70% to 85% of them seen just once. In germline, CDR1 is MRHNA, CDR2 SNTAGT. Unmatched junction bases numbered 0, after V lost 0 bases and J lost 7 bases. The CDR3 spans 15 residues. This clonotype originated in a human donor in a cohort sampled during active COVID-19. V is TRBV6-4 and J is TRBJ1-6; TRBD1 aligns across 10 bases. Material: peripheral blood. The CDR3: CASSDSTGGNSPLHF. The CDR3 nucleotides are TGTGCCAGCAGTGACTCGACAGGGGGCAATTCACCCCTCCACTTT.